This paragraph reports one T cell receptor beta chain. This entry belongs to a study of cytomegalovirus exposure and HLA in healthy donors. Only in-frame clones appear in the TCRdb table, and some are missing; sequencing was by immunoSEQ multiplex PCR. The table has 90,000 to 110,000 clones, more than 85% seen once; the top ten hold 3% to 4%. This clonotype was sampled from a woman aged 18-35 years in good health and CMV-seropositive. The sequencing sample was made of PBMCs.

The CDR3 DNA reads TGCGCCAGCAGTGACCCAGGACAGGGGCTCCATGGCTACACCTTC. Its protein is CASSDPGQGLHGYTF. The rearrangement uses TRBV10-2 and TRBJ1-2, with 9 positions matching TRBD1. Per germline, CDR1 WSHSY and CDR2 SAAADI. This CDR3 has 15 amino acids. Losses at the gene ends were 3 bases for V and 6 bases for J; bases not matched to a gene: 8.